This is a list of T cell receptor beta chains from one sample in a study of shared clonotypes between healthy human individuals. Using immunoSEQ multiplex PCR, the repertoire was profiled, and TCRdb retains in-frame clones only, with some absent. The sample consists of some 1,600,000 clones, 98% of them appearing once. The sequencing sample was made of naive CD4+ T cells sorted from blood. These receptors all stem from a man younger than 45 in good health. The CDR3 runs from the conserved cysteine through the conserved F or W. D genes are given only for firm matches. Clone size is not always given. Where it is, it says once, few, many or a class for expanded clones.

v_gene	abundance	d_gene	j_gene	CDR3nt	CDR3aa
TRBV5-4	-	-	TRBJ2-4	TGTGCCAGCAGCGGCGACGCCAAAAACATTCAGTACTTC	CASSGDAKNIQYF
TRBV6-1	-	-	TRBJ2-7	TGTGCCAGCAGTGAAGCAAGGACCTACGAGCAGTACTTC	CASSEARTYEQYF
TRBV5-1	-	-	TRBJ2-2	TGCGCCAGCAGCTCCCAAGGGGGGTCCGGGGAGCTGTTTTTT	CASSSQGGSGELFF
TRBV4-2	-	-	TRBJ2-1	TGTGCCAGCAGCACGGGGGATGAGGGATCCTACAATGAGCAGTTCTTC	CASSTGDEGSYNEQFF
TRBV18	-	-	TRBJ2-5	TGTGCCAGCTCACGCCTAGACCAAGAGACCCAGTACTTC	CASSRLDQETQYF
TRBV9	-	-	TRBJ2-1	TGTGCCAGCAGCGTTGGCGGGACTGCCCACAATGAGCAGTTCTTC	CASSVGGTAHNEQFF
TRBV10-3	-	-	TRBJ1-1	TGTGCCATCAGTGAACGCAAGAACACTGAAGCTTTCTTT	CAISERKNTEAFF
TRBV6-5	few	TRBD1	TRBJ1-5	TGTGCCAGCAGCCCTACAGGGGGGACTTATCAGCCCCAGCATTTT	CASSPTGGTYQPQHF
TRBV7-8	-	TRBD1	TRBJ1-5	TGTGCCAGCAGCGGCGATAGCGGGACAGCTAATCAGCCCCAGCATTTT	CASSGDSGTANQPQHF
TRBV6-1	-	-	TRBJ2-1	TGTGCCAGCACTATATCCTACAATGAGCAGTTCTTC	CASTISYNEQFF
TRBV28	-	TRBD1	TRBJ1-2	TGTGCCGGTCAGGGGGCCGTCGGTGGCTACACCTTC	CAGQGAVGGYTF
TRBV9	-	-	TRBJ1-4	TGTGCCAGCAGCACAGGGATTAATGAAAAACTGTTTTTT	CASSTGINEKLFF
TRBV6-1	-	TRBD1	TRBJ2-7	TGTGCCACCACAGGGGGTAATGGTTACGAGCAGTACTTC	CATTGGNGYEQYF
TRBV14	-	-	TRBJ2-2	TGTGCCAGCAGCCAACCGCCCCGGGAGCTGTTTTTT	CASSQPPRELFF
TRBV28	-	-	TRBJ1-1	TGTGCCAGCAGTTTAGGATCAGGTGGGGGGACTGAAGCTTTCTTT	CASSLGSGGGTEAFF
TRBV25-1	-	TRBD1	TRBJ1-4	TGTGCCAGTCAGGGGGTGGGTGAAAAACTGTTTTTT	CASQGVGEKLFF
TRBV5-4	-	TRBD2	TRBJ2-3	TGTGCCAGCACCCTGGGGGGGGGAAGTACAGATACGCAGTATTTT	CASTLGGGSTDTQYF